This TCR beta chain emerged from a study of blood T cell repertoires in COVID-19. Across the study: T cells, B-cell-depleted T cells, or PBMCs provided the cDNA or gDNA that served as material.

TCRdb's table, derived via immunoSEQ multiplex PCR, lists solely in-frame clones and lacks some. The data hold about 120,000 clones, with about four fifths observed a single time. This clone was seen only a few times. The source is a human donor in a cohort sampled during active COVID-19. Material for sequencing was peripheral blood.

CDR3 region: CASSDSAGSAIDEQFF. Written as DNA, the CDR3 is TGTGCCAGCAGTGACTCTGCGGGATCTGCCATCGATGAGCAGTTCTTC. The chain links TRBV6-4 to TRBJ2-1, with a weak D call TRBD2 (6 bases). Germline lookup yields CDR1 MRHNA and CDR2 SNTAGT. The CDR3 is 16 residues long. V shed 0 bases and J shed 8 bases, with 17 bases lying between them.